This entry lists 6 T cell receptor beta chains sequenced from one sample in a study of blood T cell repertoires in COVID-19. Sequenced by immunoSEQ multiplex PCR; TCRdb stores in-frame clones only, minus some. The table records 90,000 or so clones, 87% of them present only once. Specimen: peripheral blood. These receptors all stem from a human donor in a cohort sampled during active COVID-19.

The chain couples TRBV10-3 to TRBJ2-7; no reliable D call. Germline CDR1 reads ENHRY; CDR2 reads SYGVKD. The V end was cut by 3 bases, the J end by 9 bases, with 30 bases between. The CDR3 is made up of 18 amino acids. CDR3 bases: TGTGCCATCAGTGATTTGAGCGCGTTGAGTTCTGTACGGAGAGCGCAGTACTTC. It encodes CAISDLSALSSVRRAQYF.

This chain uses TRBV6-6 with TRBJ2-3, with TRBD2 identical over 8 bases. Germline CDR1 MNHNY, CDR2 SVGAGI (reference sequence). J gave up 8 bases and V 6 bases, and 1 base lay outside the gene matches. This CDR3 region has 11 residues. CDR3 amino acids: CASSGGATQYF. As DNA, the CDR3 is TGTGCCAGCAGCGGGGGGGCTACGCAGTATTTT.

This chain uses TRBV29-1 with TRBJ1-1; D is unclear. Trimming removed 4 bases at V and 8 bases at J, with 8 bases between. CDR3 size: 10 residues. CDR1 is SQVTM, CDR2 ANQGSEA, per germline. The CDR3: CSVGEYEAFF. The DNA for the CDR3 is TGCAGCGTTGGGGAGTACGAAGCTTTCTTT.

The chain combines TRBV10-1 with TRBJ2-2, with D maybe TRBD2 (6 bases). The CDR3 runs to 15 residues. The V and J ends lost 6 bases and 1 base respectively, with 12 bases between them. The germline gives CDR1 WNHNN, CDR2 SYGVQD (reference sequence). In DNA, the CDR3 is TGCGCCAGCAGCCCCGGGACTGGGAACACCGGGGAGCTGTTTTTT. Translation: CASSPGTGNTGELFF.

The chain uses TRBV6-6 and TRBJ2-1, with D perhaps TRBD2 (6 bases). With 6 bases removed from V and 9 bases from J, the gap between germline ends came to 15 bases. Germline-derived CDR1 and CDR2 are MNHNY and SVGAGI (reference sequence). This CDR3 region has 13 residues. In nucleotides, the CDR3 is TGTGCCAGCAGCCGGGACTTTTTCGGTGAGCAGTTCTTC. Encoded protein: CASSRDFFGEQFF.

The chain has TRBV4-1 and TRBJ2-7; TRBD2 matches 7 bases. Germline CDR1 reads MGHRA; CDR2 reads YSYEKL. The J segment lost 5 bases and the V segment lost 1 base, leaving 5 bases of the junction unmatched. The CDR3 extends over 14 amino acids. The CDR3: CASSQGPGGNEQYF. CDR3 coding DNA: TGCGCCAGCAGCCAAGGTCCCGGGGGGAACGAGCAGTACTTC.